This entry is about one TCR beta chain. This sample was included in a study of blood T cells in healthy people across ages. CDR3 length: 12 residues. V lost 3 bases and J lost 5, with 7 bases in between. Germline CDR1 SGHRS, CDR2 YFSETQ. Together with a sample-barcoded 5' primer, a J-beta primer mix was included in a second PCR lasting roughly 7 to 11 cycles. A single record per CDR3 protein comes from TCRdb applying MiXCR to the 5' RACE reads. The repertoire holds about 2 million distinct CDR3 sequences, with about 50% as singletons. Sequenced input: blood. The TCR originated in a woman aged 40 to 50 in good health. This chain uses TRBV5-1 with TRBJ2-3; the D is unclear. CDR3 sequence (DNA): TGCGCCAGCAGCTCCTCAAAAGATACGCAGTATTTT. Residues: CASSSSKDTQYF.